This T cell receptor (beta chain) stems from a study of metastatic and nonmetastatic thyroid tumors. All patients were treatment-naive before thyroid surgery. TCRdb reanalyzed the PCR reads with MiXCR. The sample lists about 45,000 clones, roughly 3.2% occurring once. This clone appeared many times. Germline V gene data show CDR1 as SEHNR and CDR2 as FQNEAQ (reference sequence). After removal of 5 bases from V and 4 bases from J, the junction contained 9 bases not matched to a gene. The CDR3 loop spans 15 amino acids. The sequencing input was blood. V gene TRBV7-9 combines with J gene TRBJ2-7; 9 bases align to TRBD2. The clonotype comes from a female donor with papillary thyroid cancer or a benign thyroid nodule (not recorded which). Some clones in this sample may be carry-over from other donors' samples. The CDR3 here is CASSASGNLVYEQYF. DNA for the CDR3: TGTGCCAGCAGCGCTAGCGGGAATTTGGTATACGAGCAGTACTTC.